The rows below give T cell receptor beta chains drawn from one sample of a study of shared clonotypes between healthy human individuals. Only in-frame clones appear in the TCRdb table, and some are missing; sequencing was by immunoSEQ multiplex PCR. The table includes 650,000 to 800,000 clones, 92% detected once. The sequenced sample was naive CD8+ T cells sorted from blood. Source of these receptors: a man between 25 and 39 years old in good health. Both conserved end residues are part of each CDR3.

v_gene | CDR3aa
TRBV10-3 | CAISEAPNQPQHF
TRBV19 | CASSIGTSEADTQYF
TRBV11-2 | CASSSQKGGESYEQYF
TRBV19 | CACTPRGANVLTF
TRBV7-6 | CASTPGVGLGLNEQFF
TRBV5-1 | CASSLGGEQPQHF
TRBV9 | CASSERGGRGVEQYF
TRBV5-5 | CASSWGGQGHVEEKLFF
TRBV19 | CASGLAGANEQFF
TRBV27 | CASGLHEDEQYF
TRBV19 | CASSPAPYEQYF
TRBV14 | CASSLTSLGEQYF
TRBV28 | CASSGTSGYNEQFF
TRBV7-8 | CASSLEGQVFDGELFF
TRBV13 | CASSSGGVSYNEQFF
TRBV11-2 | CASSLVRRPGELFF
TRBV5-5 | CASSPTLTGENYGYTF
TRBV9 | CASSGRGGYEQYF
TRBV10-1 | CASSPGRSSGNTIYF
TRBV27 | CASSLYVPQQGVSTEAFF
TRBV10-3 | CAISDLGSTDTQYF
TRBV7-8 | CASSPPFGLAGGETQYF
TRBV7-7 | CASRPTVGSSYNEQFF
TRBV25-1 | CASGGPRTDTQYF
TRBV7-3 | CASSREGSYNEQFF
TRBV7-9 | CASSLADRGLAVPYNEQFF
TRBV6-5 | CASRRPGTGSSEQYF
TRBV7-8 | CASSLGDLGPSSYNEQFF
TRBV7-9 | CASSFSTDTQYF
TRBV9 | CASSAELAGSLGVQFF
TRBV7-3 | CASSVQGRGYNEQFF
TRBV5-1 | CASRPDTQGTYNEQFF
TRBV6-5 | CASSPWTGDYEQYF
TRBV6-6 | CASSRPDLTASYEQYF
TRBV4-1 | CASSQGGSRGLSDTGELFF
TRBV10-2 | CASSEYPIRRTEAFF
TRBV28 | CASRPRFGSSYEQYF
TRBV7-6 | CASSPDLAGGWADTQYF